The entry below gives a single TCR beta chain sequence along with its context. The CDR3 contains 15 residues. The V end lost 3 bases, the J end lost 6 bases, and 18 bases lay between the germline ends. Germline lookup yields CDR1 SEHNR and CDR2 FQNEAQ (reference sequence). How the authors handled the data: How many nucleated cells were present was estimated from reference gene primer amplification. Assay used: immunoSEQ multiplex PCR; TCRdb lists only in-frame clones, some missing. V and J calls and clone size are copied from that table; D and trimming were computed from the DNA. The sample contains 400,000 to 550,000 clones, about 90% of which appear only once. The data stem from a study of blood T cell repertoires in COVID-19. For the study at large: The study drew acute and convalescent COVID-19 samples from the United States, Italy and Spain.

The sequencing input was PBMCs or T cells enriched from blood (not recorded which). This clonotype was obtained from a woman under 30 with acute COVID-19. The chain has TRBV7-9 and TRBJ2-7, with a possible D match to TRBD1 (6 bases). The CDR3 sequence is CASSFPGQGSSEQYF. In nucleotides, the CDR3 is TGTGCCAGCAGCTTTCCGGGACAAGGGAGCTCCGAGCAGTACTTC.